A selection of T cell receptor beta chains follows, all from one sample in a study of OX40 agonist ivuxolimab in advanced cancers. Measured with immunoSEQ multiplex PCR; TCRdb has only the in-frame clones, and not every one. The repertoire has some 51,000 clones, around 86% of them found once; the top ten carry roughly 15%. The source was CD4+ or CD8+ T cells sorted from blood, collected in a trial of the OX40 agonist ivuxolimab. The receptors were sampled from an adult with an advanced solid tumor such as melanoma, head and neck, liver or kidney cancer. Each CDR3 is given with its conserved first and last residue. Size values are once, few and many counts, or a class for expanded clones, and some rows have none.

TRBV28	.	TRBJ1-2	CASSLPENYGYTF
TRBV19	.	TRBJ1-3	CASTPSGHSGNTIYF
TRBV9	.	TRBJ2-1	CASSVGTGIRNEQFF
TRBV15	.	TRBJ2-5	CATSRTGGFQETQYF
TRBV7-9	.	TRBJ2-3	CASSSLRLQGLDTQYF
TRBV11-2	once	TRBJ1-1	CASSGYRGLPNTEAFF
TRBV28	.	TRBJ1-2	CASSYDRDDNYGYTF
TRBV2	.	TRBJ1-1	CASSERDGRTEAFF
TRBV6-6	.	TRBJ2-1	CASSYPGTAYNEQFF
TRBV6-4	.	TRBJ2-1	CASSGLAGVGEQFF
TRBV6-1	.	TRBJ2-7	CASSERTSGSYEQYF
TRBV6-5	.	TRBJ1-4	CASRKQSDEKLFF
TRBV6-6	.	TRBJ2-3	CASSRLGSATDTQYF
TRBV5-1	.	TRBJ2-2	CASSLDPRGRGNGELFF
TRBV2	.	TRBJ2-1	CASSAGPSSYNEQFF
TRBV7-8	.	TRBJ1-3	CASRKDRSGENTIYF
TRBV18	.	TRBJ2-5	CASSQNTVPQETQYF
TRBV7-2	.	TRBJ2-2	CASSLTSGNTGELFF
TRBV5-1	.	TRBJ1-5	CASSTTGGHQPQHF
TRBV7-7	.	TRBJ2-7	CASSRGQGSSEQYF
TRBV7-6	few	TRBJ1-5	CASSQTKDQPQHF
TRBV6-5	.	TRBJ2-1	CASRPGWGLWNEQFF
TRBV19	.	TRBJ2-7	CASSIGQSSFHEQYF
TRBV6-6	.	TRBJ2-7	CASSRTGLAAYEQYF
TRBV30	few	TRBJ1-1	CAWSSTGAWTEAFF
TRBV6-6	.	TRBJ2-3	CASSYSIGTDTQYF
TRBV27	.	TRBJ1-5	CASSLPGKPQHF
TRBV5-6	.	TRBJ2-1	CASIPRTSGLYNEQFF
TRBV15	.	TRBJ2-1	CATRHGVAGGGYEQFF
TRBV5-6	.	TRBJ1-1	CASSVRGRTEAFF
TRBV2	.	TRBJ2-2	CASSYTNTGELFF
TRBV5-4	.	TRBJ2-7	CASSFERYEQYF
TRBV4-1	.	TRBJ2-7	CASSQDTGWGYAYEQYF
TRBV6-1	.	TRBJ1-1	CASSEVLEGVTEAFF
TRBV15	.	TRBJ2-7	CATSRDVRYEQYF
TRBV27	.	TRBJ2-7	CASSFGLGLAYEQYF
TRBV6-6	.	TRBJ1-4	CASLRPGQGNEKLFF
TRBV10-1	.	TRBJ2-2	CASRDSSAGELFF
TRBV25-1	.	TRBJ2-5	CASSARDYSRETQYF
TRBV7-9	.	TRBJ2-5	CASSSRGRGETQYF
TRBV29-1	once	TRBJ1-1	CTPEDGNTEAFF
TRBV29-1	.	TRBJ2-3	CSVIRGTDTQYF
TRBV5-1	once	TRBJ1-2	CASSLSLGSGGYTF
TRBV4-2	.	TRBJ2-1	CASSRGASGRGANEQFF
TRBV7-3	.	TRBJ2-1	CASSLGGVQFF
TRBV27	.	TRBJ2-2	CASSFRHGSGGGELFF
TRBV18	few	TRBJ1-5	CASSPNSNQPQHF
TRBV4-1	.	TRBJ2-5	CASSQWRQETQYF
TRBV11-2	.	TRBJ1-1	CASSFPFGGMNTEAFF
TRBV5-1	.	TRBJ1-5	CASSWTGALNQPQHF
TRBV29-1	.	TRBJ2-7	CSALAGGLEQYF
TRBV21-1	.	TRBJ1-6	CASSAPTGIIPLSVALHF